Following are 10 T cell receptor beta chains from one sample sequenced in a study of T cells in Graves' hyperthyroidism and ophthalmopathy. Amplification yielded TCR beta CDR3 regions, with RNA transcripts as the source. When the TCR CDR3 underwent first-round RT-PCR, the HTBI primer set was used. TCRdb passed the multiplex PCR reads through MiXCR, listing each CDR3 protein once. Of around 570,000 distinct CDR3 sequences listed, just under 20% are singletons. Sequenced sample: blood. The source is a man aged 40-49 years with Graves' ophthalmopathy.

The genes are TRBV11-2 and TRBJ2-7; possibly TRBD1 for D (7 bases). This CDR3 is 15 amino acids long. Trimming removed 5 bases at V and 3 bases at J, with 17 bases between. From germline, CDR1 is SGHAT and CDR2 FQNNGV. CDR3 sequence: CASSPQGTLRYEQYF. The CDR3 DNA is TGTGCCAGCAGCCCACAGGGGACTCTTCGCTACGAGCAGTACTTC.

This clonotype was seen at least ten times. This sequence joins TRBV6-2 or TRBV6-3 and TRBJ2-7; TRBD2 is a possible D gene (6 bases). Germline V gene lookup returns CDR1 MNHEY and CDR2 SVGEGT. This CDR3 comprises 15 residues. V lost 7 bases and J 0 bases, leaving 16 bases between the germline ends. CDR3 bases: TGTGCCAGCATCTACCCAGGCGGGAACTCCTACGAGCAGTACTTC. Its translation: CASIYPGGNSYEQYF.

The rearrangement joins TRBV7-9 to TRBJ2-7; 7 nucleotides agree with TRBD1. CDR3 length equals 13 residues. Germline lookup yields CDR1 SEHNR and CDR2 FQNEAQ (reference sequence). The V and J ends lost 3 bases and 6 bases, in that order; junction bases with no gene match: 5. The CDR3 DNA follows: TGTGCCAGCAGCTTCGACAGGGCAGGCGAGCAGTACTTC. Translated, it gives CASSFDRAGEQYF.

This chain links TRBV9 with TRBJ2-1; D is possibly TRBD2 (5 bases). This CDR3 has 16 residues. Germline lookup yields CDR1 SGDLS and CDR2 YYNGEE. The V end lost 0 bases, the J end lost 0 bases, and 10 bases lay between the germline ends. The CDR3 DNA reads TGTGCCAGCAGCGTAGATGAGGGATCCTCCTACAATGAGCAGTTCTTC. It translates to CASSVDEGSSYNEQFF.

CDR3 amino acids: CASSQDKQLIYEQYF. CDR3 DNA sequence: TGTGCCAGCAGCCAAGATAAGCAACTTATCTACGAGCAGTACTTC. J is TRBJ2-7 and V is TRBV14; unclear D gene. This CDR3 is 15 amino acids long. In germline, CDR1 is SGHDN, CDR2 FVKESK. V was cut by 0 bases and J by 3 bases, with 12 bases left in between.

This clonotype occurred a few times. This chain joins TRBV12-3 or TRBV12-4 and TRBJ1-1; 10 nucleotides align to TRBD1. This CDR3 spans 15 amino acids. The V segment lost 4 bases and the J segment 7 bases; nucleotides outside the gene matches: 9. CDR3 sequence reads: CASSSIDRGRNEAFF. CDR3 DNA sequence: TGTGCCAGCAGTTCGATAGACAGGGGGCGTAATGAAGCTTTCTTT.

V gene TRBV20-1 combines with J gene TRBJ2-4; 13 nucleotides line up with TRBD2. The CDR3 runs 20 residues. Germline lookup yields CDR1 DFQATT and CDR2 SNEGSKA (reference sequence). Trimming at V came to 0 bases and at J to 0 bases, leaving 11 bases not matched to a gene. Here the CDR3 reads CSARESPGLAGNTAKNIQYF. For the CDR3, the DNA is TGCAGTGCTAGAGAATCACCGGGACTAGCGGGAAATACAGCCAAAAACATTCAGTACTTC.

DNA of the CDR3: TGTGCCAGCGGATACCCCCCTACCGGGACTAGCGGGGGGCTCTACGAGCAGTACTTC. It yields the protein CASGYPPTGTSGGLYEQYF. The chain combines TRBV11-2 with TRBJ2-7; TRBD2 aligns across 15 bases. Germline CDR1 and CDR2: SGHAT and FQNNGV. Unmatched junction bases numbered 17, after V lost 8 bases and J lost 3 bases. This CDR3 is built from 19 residues.

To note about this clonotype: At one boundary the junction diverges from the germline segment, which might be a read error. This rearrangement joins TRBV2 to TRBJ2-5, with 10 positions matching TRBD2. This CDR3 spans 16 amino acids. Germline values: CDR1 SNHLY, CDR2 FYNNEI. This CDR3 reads CASSLAGGLPSGTRYF. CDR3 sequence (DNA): TGTGCCAGCAGCTTAGCGGGGGGACTTCCATCCGGGACCCGGTACTTC.

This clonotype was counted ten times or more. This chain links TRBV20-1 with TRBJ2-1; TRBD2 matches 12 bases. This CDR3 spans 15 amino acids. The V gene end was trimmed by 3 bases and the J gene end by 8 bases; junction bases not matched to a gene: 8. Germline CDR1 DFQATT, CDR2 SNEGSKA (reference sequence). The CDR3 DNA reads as TGCAGTGCTAGTGCTAGCGGGAGGGTTTGGGATGAGCAGTTCTTC. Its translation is CSASASGRVWDEQFF.